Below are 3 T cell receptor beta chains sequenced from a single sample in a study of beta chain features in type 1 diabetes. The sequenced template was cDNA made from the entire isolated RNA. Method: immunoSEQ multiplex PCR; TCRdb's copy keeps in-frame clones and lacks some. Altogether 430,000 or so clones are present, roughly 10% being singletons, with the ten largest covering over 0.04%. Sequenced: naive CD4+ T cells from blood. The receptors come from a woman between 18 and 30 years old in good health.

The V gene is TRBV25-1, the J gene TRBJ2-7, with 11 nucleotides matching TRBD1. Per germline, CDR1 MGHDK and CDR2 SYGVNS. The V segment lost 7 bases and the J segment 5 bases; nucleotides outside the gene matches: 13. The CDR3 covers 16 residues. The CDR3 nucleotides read TGTGCCAGCAAGAGGACAGGGGGCGCATATTCGGACGAGCAGTACTTC. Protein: CASKRTGGAYSDEQYF.

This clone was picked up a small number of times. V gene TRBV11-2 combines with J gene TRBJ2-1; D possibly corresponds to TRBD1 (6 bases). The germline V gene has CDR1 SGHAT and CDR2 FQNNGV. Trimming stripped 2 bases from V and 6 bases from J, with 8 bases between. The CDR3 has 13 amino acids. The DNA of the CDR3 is TGTGCCAGCAGCTTAACAGGGATCAATGAGCAGTTCTTC. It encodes CASSLTGINEQFF.

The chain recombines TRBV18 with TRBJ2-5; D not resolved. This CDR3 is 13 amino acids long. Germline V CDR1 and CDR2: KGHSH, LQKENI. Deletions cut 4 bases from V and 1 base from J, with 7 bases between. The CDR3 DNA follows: TGTGCCAGCTCACTGGCCTTCCAAGAGACCCAGTACTTC. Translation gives CASSLAFQETQYF.